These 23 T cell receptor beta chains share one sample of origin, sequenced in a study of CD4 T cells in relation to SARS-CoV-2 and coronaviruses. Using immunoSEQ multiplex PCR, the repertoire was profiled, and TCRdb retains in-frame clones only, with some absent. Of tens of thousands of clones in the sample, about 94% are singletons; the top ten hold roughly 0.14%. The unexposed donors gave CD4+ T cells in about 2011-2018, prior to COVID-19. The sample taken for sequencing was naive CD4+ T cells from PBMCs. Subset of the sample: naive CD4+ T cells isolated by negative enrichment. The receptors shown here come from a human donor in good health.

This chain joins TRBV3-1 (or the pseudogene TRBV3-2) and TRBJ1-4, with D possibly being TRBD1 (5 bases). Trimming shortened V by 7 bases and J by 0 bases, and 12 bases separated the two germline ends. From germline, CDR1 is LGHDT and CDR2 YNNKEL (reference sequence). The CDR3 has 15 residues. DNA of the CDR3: TGTGCCAGCACCGACTGGGGGGCAACTAATGAAAAACTGTTTTTT. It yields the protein CASTDWGATNEKLFF.

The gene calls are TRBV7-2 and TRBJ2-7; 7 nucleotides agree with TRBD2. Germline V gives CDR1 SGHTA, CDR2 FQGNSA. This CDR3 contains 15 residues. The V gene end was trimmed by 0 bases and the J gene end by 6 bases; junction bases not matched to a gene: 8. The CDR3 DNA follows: TGTGCCAGCAGCTTAGCTTCGCGGGAGCTCGGCGAGCAGTACTTC. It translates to CASSLASRELGEQYF.

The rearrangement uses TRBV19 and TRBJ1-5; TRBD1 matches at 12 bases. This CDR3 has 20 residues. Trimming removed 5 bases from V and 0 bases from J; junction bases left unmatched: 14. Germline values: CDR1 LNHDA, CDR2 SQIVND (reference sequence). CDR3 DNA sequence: TGTGCCAGTAGTCTGGGAGTTACCGGGACAGGGGGCTATAGCAATCAGCCCCAGCATTTT. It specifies CASSLGVTGTGGYSNQPQHF.

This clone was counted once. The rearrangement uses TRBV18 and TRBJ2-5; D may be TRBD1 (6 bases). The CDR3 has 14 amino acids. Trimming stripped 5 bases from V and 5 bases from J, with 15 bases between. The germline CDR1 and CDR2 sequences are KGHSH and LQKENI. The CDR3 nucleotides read TGTGCCAGCTCATCACAGACAGGCCAGGAGACCCAGTACTTC. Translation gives CASSSQTGQETQYF.

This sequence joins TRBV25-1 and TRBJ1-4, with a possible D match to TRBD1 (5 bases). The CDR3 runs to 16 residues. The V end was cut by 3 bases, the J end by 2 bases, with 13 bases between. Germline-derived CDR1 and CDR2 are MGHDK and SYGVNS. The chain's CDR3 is CASSEGGTSTNEKLFF. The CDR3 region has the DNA TGTGCCAGCAGTGAGGGCGGGACTTCGACTAATGAAAAACTGTTTTTT.

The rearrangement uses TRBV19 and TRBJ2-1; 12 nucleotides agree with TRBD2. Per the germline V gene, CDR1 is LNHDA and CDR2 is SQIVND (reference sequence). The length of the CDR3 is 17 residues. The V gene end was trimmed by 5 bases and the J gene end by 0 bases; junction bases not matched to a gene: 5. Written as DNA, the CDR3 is TGTGCCAGTAGTCTAGCGGGAGGGCGTAGCTCCTACAATGAGCAGTTCTTC. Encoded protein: CASSLAGGRSSYNEQFF.

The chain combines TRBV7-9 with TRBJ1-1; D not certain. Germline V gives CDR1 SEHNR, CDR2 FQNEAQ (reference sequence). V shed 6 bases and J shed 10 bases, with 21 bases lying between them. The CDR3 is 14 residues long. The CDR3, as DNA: TGTGCCAGCAGTCCGATGGGCCGGTCGGAGGCAGCTTTCTTT. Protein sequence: CASSPMGRSEAAFF. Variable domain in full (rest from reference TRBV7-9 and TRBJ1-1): DTGVSQNPRHKITKRGQNVTFRCDPISEHNRLYWYRQTLGQGPEFLTYFQNEAQLEKSRLLSDRFSAERPKGSFSTLEIQRTEQGDSAMYLCASSPMGRSEAAFFGQGTRLTVV.

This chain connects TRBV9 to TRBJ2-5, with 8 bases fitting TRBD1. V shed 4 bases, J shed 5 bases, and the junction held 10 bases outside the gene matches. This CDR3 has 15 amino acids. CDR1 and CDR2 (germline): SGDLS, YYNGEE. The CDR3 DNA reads TGTGCCAGCAGCCTCCAATACCAGGGGGCGGAGACCCAGTACTTC. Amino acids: CASSLQYQGAETQYF.

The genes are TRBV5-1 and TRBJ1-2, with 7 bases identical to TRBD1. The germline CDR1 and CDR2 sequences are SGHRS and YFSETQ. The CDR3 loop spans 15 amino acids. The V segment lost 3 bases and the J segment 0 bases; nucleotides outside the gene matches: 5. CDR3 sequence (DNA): TGCGCCAGCAGCTCCGGACAGGTAGCTAACTATGGCTACACCTTC. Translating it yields CASSSGQVANYGYTF.

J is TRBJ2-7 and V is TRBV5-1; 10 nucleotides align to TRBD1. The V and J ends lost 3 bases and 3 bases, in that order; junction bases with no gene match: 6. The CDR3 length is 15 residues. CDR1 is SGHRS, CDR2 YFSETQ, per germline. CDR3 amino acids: CASSYGTGELYEQYF. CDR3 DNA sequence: TGCGCCAGCAGCTACGGGACAGGGGAACTCTACGAGCAGTACTTC. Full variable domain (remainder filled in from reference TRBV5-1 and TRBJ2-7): KAGVTQTPRYLIKTRGQQVTLSCSPISGHRSVSWYQQTPGQGLQFLFEYFSETQRNKGNFPGRFSGRQFSNSRSEMNVSTLELGDSALYLCASSYGTGELYEQYFGPGTRLTVT.

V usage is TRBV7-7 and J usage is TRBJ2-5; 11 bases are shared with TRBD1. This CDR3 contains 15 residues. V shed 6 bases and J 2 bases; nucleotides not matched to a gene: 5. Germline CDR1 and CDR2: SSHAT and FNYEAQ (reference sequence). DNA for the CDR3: TGTGCCAGCAGACCCGGGACAGGGGGTCAAGAGACCCAGTACTTC. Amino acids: CASRPGTGGQETQYF.

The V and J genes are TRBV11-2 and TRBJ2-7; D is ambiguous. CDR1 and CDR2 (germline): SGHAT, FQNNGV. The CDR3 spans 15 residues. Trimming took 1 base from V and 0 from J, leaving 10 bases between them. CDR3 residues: CASSLATLFSYEQYF. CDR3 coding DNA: TGTGCCAGCAGCTTAGCCACGCTCTTCTCCTACGAGCAGTACTTC.

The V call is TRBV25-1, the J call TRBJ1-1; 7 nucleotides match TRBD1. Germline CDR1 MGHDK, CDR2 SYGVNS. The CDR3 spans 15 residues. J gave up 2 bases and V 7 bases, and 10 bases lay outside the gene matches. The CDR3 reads CASTTDRPSNTEAFF. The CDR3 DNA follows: TGTGCCAGCACGACGGACAGGCCCTCCAACACTGAAGCTTTCTTT.

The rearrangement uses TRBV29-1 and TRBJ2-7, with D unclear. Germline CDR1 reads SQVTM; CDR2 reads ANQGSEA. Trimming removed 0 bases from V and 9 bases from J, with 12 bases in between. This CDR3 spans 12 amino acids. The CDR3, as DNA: TGCAGCGTTGAAGATGCCCCACACGTGCAGTACTTC. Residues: CSVEDAPHVQYF.

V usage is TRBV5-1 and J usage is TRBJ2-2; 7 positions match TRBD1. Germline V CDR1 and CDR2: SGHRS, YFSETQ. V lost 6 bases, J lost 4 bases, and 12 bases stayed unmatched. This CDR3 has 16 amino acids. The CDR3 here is CASTTPGQAGTGELFF. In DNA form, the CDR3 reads TGCGCCAGCACAACTCCTGGACAGGCGGGCACCGGGGAGCTGTTTTTT.

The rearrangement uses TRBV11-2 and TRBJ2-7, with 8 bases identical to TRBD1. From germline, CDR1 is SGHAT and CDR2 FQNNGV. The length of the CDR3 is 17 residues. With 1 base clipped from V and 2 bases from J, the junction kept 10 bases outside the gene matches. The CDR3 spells CASSLARPKQGAYEQYF. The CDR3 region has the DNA TGTGCCAGCAGCTTAGCCCGCCCCAAACAGGGGGCCTACGAGCAGTACTTC.

CDR3 in amino acids: CASSLPGAGGYNEQFF. In DNA form, the CDR3 reads TGTGCCAGCAGCCTGCCCGGAGCGGGGGGTTACAATGAGCAGTTCTTC. This chain connects TRBV27 to TRBJ2-1, with TRBD2 identical over 9 bases. The CDR3 length is 16 residues. Trimming at V came to 6 bases and at J to 4 bases, leaving 10 bases not matched to a gene. CDR1 is MNHEY and CDR2 is SMNVEV in the germline V gene (reference sequence).

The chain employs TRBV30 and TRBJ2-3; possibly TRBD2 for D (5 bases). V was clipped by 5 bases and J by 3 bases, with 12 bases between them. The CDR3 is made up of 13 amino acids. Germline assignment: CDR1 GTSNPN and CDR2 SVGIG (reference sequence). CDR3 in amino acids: CAWRKGGTDTQYF. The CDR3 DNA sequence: TGTGCCTGGCGAAAGGGCGGGACAGATACGCAGTATTTT. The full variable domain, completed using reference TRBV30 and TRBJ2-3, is SQTIHQWPATLVQPVGSPLSLECTVEGTSNPNLYWYRQAAGRGLQLLFYSVGIGQISSEVPQNLSASRPQDRQFILSSKKLLLSDSGFYLCAWRKGGTDTQYFGPGTRLTVL.

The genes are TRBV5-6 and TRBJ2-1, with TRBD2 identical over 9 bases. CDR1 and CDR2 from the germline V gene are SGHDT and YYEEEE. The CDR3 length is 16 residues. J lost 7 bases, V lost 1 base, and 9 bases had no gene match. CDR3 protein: CASSLRQIAGVNEQFF. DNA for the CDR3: TGTGCCAGCAGCTTGAGACAAATAGCGGGAGTTAATGAGCAGTTCTTC.

The CDR3 sequence: CASSDHILRRGNTEAFF. The CDR3 coding sequence is TGTGCCAGCAGTGACCACATCTTGAGGCGGGGGAACACTGAAGCTTTCTTT. The chain has TRBV25-1 and TRBJ1-1; no reliable D call. V lost 3 bases, J lost 1 base, and 18 bases lay in between. From germline, CDR1 is MGHDK and CDR2 SYGVNS. CDR3 length equals 17 residues.

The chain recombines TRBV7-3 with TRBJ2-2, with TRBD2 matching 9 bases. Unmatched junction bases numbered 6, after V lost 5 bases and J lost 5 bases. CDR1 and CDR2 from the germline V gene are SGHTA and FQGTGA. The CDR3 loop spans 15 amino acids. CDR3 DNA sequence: TGTGCCAGCAGCGTAGCGGGAGTAAATACCGGGGAGCTGTTTTTT. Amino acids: CASSVAGVNTGELFF.

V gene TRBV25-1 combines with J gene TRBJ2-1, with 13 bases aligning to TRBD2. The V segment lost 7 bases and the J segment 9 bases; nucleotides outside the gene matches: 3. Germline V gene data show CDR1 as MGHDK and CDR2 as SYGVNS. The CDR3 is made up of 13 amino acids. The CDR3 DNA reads TGTGCCAGCAAGACTAGCGGGAGGAGTGAGCAGTTCTTC. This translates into CASKTSGRSEQFF. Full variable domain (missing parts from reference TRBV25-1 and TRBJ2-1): EADIYQTPRYLVIGTGKKITLECSQTMGHDKMYWYQQDPGMELHLIHYSYGVNSTEKGDLSSESTVSRIRTEHFPLTLESARPSHTSQYLCASKTSGRSEQFFGPGTRLTVL.

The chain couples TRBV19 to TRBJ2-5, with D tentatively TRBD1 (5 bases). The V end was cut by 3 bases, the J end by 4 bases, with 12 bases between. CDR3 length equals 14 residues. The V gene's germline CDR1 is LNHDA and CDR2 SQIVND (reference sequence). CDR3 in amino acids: CASSMKGKGETQYF. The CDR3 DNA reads TGTGCCAGTAGTATGAAGGGGAAGGGAGAGACCCAGTACTTC.